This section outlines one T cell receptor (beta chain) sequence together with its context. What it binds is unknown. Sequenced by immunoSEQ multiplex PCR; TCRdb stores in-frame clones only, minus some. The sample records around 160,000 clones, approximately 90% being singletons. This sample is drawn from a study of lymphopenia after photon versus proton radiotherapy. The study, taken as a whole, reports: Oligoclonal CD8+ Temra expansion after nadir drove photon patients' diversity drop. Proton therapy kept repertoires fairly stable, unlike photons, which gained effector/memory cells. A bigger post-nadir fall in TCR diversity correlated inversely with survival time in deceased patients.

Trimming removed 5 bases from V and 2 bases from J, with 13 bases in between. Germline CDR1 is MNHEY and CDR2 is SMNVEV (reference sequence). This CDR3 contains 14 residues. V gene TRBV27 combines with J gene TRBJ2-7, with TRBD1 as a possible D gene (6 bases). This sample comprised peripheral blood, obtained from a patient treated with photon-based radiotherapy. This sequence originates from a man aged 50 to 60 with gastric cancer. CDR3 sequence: CASSPFTGTYEQYF. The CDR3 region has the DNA TGTGCCAGCAGTCCGTTTACAGGGACCTACGAGCAGTACTTC.